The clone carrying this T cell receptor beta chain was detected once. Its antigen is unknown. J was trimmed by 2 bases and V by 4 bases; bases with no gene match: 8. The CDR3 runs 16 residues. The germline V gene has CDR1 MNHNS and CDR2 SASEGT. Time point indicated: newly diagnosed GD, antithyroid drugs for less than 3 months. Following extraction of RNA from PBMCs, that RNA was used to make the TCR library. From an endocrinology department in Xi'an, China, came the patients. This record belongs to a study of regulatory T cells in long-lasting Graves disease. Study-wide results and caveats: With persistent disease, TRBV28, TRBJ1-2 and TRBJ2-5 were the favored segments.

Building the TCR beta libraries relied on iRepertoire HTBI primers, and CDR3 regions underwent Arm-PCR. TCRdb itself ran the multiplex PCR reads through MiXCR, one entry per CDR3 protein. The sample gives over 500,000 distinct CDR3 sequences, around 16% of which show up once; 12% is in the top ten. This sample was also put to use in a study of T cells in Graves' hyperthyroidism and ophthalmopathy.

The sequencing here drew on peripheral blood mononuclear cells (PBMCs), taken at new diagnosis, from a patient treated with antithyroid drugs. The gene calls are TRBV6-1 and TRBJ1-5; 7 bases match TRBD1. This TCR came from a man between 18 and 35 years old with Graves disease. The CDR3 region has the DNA TGTGCCAGCAGTGGCCTAGACGGGACAGGCAATCAGCCCCAGCATTTT. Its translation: CASSGLDGTGNQPQHF.